A selection of T cell receptor beta chains follows, all from one sample in a study of shared clonotypes between healthy human individuals. Here immunoSEQ multiplex PCR was the method, and the copy in TCRdb shows in-frame clones only, minus some. The table has about 1,900,000 clones, about 95% seen once; the top ten hold around 1.2%. The sample consisted of naive CD8+ T cells sorted from blood. The receptors here all came from a man aged 18 to 35 in good health. CDR3s leave out the opening cysteine and the closing phenylalanine or tryptophan. The order of the fields is V gene, J gene, clone size, D gene, CDR3 protein. D genes are given only for firm matches. Clone size is given for some rows only: seen once, a few or many times, or a class if the clone is expanded.

v_gene: TRBV5-1; j_gene: TRBJ2-7; abundance: NA; d_gene: NA; CDR3aa: ASSLQEPSYEQY
v_gene: TRBV5-4; j_gene: TRBJ2-1; abundance: NA; d_gene: TRBD2; CDR3aa: ASSKPGTNDNEQF
v_gene: TRBV5-1; j_gene: TRBJ2-7; abundance: NA; d_gene: TRBD1; CDR3aa: ASSLGQGANTYEQY
v_gene: TRBV4-1; j_gene: TRBJ1-3; abundance: NA; d_gene: NA; CDR3aa: ASSQVGQSGNTIY
v_gene: TRBV10-2; j_gene: TRBJ1-5; abundance: few; d_gene: NA; CDR3aa: ASSELSEQPQH
v_gene: TRBV20-1; j_gene: TRBJ1-1; abundance: NA; d_gene: NA; CDR3aa: SAREIVEAF
v_gene: TRBV5-6; j_gene: TRBJ1-4; abundance: NA; d_gene: NA; CDR3aa: ASSEQGRMGELF
v_gene: TRBV9; j_gene: TRBJ2-1; abundance: NA; d_gene: NA; CDR3aa: ASSAGANSYNEQF
v_gene: TRBV4-2; j_gene: TRBJ2-5; abundance: NA; d_gene: TRBD2; CDR3aa: ASSQDVAGGYQETQY
v_gene: TRBV5-6; j_gene: TRBJ2-7; abundance: NA; d_gene: NA; CDR3aa: ASRQDSSYEQY
v_gene: TRBV27; j_gene: TRBJ1-5; abundance: NA; d_gene: NA; CDR3aa: ASSPLDSYSNQPQH
v_gene: TRBV25-1; j_gene: TRBJ2-7; abundance: NA; d_gene: NA; CDR3aa: ATSSYEQY
v_gene: TRBV6-1; j_gene: TRBJ2-7; abundance: NA; d_gene: TRBD2; CDR3aa: ATPGLARYEQY
v_gene: TRBV9; j_gene: TRBJ2-6; abundance: once; d_gene: TRBD1; CDR3aa: ASSLTGVGANVLT
v_gene: TRBV7-9; j_gene: TRBJ2-7; abundance: NA; d_gene: NA; CDR3aa: ASSLVETGFEEQY
v_gene: TRBV4-1; j_gene: TRBJ2-3; abundance: NA; d_gene: TRBD2; CDR3aa: ASSRVTSGGDSDTQY
v_gene: TRBV14; j_gene: TRBJ2-7; abundance: NA; d_gene: NA; CDR3aa: ASSQDWDGGSY
v_gene: TRBV14; j_gene: TRBJ1-5; abundance: NA; d_gene: TRBD1; CDR3aa: ASSRLTGWINLPSNQPQH
v_gene: TRBV7-9; j_gene: TRBJ2-1; abundance: NA; d_gene: TRBD1; CDR3aa: ASSSGGTGVSNEQF
v_gene: TRBV19; j_gene: TRBJ2-7; abundance: NA; d_gene: TRBD1; CDR3aa: ASTSGGYEQY
v_gene: TRBV28; j_gene: TRBJ2-3; abundance: NA; d_gene: NA; CDR3aa: ASSPTGEGDTQY
v_gene: TRBV4-3; j_gene: TRBJ2-2; abundance: NA; d_gene: TRBD2; CDR3aa: ASSQLDPAGLANTGELF
v_gene: TRBV11-2; j_gene: TRBJ2-4; abundance: NA; d_gene: TRBD2; CDR3aa: ASSLTGGRDIQY
v_gene: TRBV6-1; j_gene: TRBJ2-1; abundance: NA; d_gene: TRBD2; CDR3aa: ASSDWDYPF
v_gene: TRBV15; j_gene: TRBJ2-2; abundance: NA; d_gene: TRBD1; CDR3aa: ATSSYPVGTEITGELF
v_gene: TRBV5-4; j_gene: TRBJ1-5; abundance: NA; d_gene: NA; CDR3aa: ASSLPSGQKGQPQH
v_gene: TRBV13; j_gene: TRBJ1-2; abundance: NA; d_gene: TRBD1; CDR3aa: ASSPTGESHYGYT
v_gene: TRBV7-6; j_gene: TRBJ2-7; abundance: NA; d_gene: TRBD1; CDR3aa: ASSLGGTANFHPYEQY
v_gene: TRBV28; j_gene: TRBJ2-3; abundance: NA; d_gene: TRBD2; CDR3aa: ASSTEGWSGGSTDTQY
v_gene: TRBV25-1; j_gene: TRBJ2-2; abundance: NA; d_gene: NA; CDR3aa: ASSDGGGNPTGELF
v_gene: TRBV19; j_gene: TRBJ2-2; abundance: NA; d_gene: NA; CDR3aa: ASSMMGWNTGELF
v_gene: TRBV4-1; j_gene: TRBJ1-3; abundance: NA; d_gene: NA; CDR3aa: ASSQEAGGPGNTIY
v_gene: TRBV4-1; j_gene: TRBJ2-7; abundance: NA; d_gene: NA; CDR3aa: ASSQEAGSYEQY
v_gene: TRBV6-1; j_gene: TRBJ1-2; abundance: NA; d_gene: NA; CDR3aa: ASKGPYGYT
v_gene: TRBV2; j_gene: TRBJ2-1; abundance: NA; d_gene: NA; CDR3aa: ASSEDSYNEQF
v_gene: TRBV4-3; j_gene: TRBJ2-7; abundance: NA; d_gene: NA; CDR3aa: ASSQELTLRSYEQY
v_gene: TRBV27; j_gene: TRBJ2-1; abundance: NA; d_gene: NA; CDR3aa: ASSMDTNNEQF
v_gene: TRBV4-1; j_gene: TRBJ2-7; abundance: NA; d_gene: NA; CDR3aa: ASSQVTDGPYEQY
v_gene: TRBV19; j_gene: TRBJ2-6; abundance: NA; d_gene: TRBD1; CDR3aa: ASSIVVGQVLTGANVLT
v_gene: TRBV27; j_gene: TRBJ2-5; abundance: once; d_gene: TRBD2; CDR3aa: ASSVSGGEYQETQY
v_gene: TRBV4-1; j_gene: TRBJ2-7; abundance: once; d_gene: TRBD2; CDR3aa: ASSHLTSGSPYEQY
v_gene: TRBV5-8; j_gene: TRBJ1-4; abundance: NA; d_gene: NA; CDR3aa: ASSPTGDATNEKLF
v_gene: TRBV7-6; j_gene: TRBJ1-6; abundance: NA; d_gene: NA; CDR3aa: ASSLDPSFNSPLH
v_gene: TRBV27; j_gene: TRBJ2-7; abundance: NA; d_gene: NA; CDR3aa: ASSLALGYEQY
v_gene: TRBV2; j_gene: TRBJ1-1; abundance: NA; d_gene: TRBD1; CDR3aa: ASRGTLTGMNTEAF
v_gene: TRBV15; j_gene: TRBJ1-5; abundance: NA; d_gene: NA; CDR3aa: ATSSYQGLPDQPQH
v_gene: TRBV7-6; j_gene: TRBJ1-6; abundance: once; d_gene: TRBD1; CDR3aa: ASSRKGTGDNSPLH
v_gene: TRBV6-5; j_gene: TRBJ2-2; abundance: NA; d_gene: NA; CDR3aa: ASFGWQTEPGELF
v_gene: TRBV30; j_gene: TRBJ2-7; abundance: NA; d_gene: NA; CDR3aa: AWTHWLGSEQY
v_gene: TRBV30; j_gene: TRBJ1-5; abundance: NA; d_gene: NA; CDR3aa: AWSETESNQPQH
v_gene: TRBV4-3; j_gene: TRBJ1-1; abundance: NA; d_gene: NA; CDR3aa: ASSLTSGTEAF
v_gene: TRBV5-1; j_gene: TRBJ2-3; abundance: NA; d_gene: TRBD2; CDR3aa: ASSLGVAGADTQY
v_gene: TRBV23-1; j_gene: TRBJ2-5; abundance: NA; d_gene: NA; CDR3aa: ASSHPDHRQETQY
v_gene: TRBV6-6; j_gene: TRBJ2-5; abundance: NA; d_gene: NA; CDR3aa: ASSYSPETQY
v_gene: TRBV6-5; j_gene: TRBJ2-2; abundance: NA; d_gene: NA; CDR3aa: ASSYHPAGPGELF
v_gene: TRBV5-1; j_gene: TRBJ1-1; abundance: NA; d_gene: NA; CDR3aa: ASSLVVDPVNTEAF
v_gene: TRBV4-2; j_gene: TRBJ2-5; abundance: NA; d_gene: TRBD1; CDR3aa: ASSPLPGQLETQY
v_gene: TRBV6-1; j_gene: TRBJ2-7; abundance: NA; d_gene: NA; CDR3aa: ASNTLHSYEQY
v_gene: TRBV9; j_gene: TRBJ2-7; abundance: NA; d_gene: TRBD2; CDR3aa: ASSLLAGAPGGEQY